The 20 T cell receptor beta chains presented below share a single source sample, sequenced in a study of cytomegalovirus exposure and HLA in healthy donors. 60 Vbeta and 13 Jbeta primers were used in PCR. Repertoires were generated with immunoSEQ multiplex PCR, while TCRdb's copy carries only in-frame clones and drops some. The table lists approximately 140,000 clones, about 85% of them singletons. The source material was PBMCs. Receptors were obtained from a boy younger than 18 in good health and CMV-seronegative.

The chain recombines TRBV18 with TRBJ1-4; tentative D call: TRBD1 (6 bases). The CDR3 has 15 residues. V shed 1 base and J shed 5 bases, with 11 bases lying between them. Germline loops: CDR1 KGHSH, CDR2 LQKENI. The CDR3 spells CASSPLLGQNEKLFF. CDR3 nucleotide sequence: TGTGCCAGCTCACCACTCTTAGGACAGAATGAAAAACTGTTTTTT.

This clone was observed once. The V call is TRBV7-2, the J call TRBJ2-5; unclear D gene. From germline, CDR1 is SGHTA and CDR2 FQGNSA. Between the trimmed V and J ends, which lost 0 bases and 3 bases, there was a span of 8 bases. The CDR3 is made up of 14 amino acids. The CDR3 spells CASSLAPVEETQYF. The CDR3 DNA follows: TGTGCCAGCAGCTTAGCACCGGTGGAAGAGACCCAGTACTTC.

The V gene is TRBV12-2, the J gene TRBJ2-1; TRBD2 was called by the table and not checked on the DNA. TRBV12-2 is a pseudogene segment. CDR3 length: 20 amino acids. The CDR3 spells CASRLGLGLAGGRSYNEQFF. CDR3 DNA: TGTGCAAGTCGCTTAGGCCTCGGACTAGCGGGAGGAAGGTCCTACAATGAGCAGTTCTTC.

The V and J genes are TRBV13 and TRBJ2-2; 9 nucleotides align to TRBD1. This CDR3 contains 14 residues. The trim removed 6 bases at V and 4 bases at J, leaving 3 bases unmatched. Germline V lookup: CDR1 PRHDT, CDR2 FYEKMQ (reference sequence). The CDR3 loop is CASRLTGGTGELFF. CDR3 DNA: TGTGCCAGCAGATTGACAGGGGGCACCGGGGAGCTGTTTTTT. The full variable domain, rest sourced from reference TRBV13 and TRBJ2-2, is AAGVIQSPRHLIKEKRETATLKCYPIPRHDTVYWYQQGPGQDPQFLISFYEKMQSDKGSIPDRFSAQQFSDYHSELNMSSLELGDSALYFCASRLTGGTGELFFGEGSRLTVL.

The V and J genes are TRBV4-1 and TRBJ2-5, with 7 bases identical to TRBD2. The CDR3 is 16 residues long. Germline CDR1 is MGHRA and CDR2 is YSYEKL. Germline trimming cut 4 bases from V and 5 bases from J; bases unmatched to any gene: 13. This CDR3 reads CASSPGGAGPQETQYF. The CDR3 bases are TGCGCCAGCAGCCCCGGTGGAGCGGGACCCCAGGAGACCCAGTACTTC.

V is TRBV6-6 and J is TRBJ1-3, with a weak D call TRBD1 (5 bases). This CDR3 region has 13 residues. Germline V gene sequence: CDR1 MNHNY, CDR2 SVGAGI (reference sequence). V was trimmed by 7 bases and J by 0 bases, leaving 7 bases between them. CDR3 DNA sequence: TGTGCCAGCACGGACAACTCTGGAAACACCATATATTTT. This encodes CASTDNSGNTIYF.

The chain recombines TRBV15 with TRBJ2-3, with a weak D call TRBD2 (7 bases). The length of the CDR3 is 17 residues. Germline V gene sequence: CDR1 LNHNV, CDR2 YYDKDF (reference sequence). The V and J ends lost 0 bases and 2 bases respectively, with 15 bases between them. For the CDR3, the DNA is TGTGCCACCAGCAGAGATCCGGGGAGGGGGGCCACAGATACGCAGTATTTT. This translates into CATSRDPGRGATDTQYF.

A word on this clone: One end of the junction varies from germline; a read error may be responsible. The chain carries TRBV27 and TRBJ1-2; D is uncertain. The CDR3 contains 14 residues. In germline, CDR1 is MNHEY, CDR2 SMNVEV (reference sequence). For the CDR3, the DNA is TGTGCCAGCAGTTTTTCCATCGCCGACTATGGCTACCCCTTC. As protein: CASSFSIADYGYPF.

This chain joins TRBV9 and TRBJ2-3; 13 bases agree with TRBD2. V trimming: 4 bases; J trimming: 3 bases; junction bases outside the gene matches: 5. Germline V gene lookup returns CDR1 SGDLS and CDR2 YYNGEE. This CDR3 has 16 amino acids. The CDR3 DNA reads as TGTGCCAGCAGCTTCGGACTAGCGGGAGTAACAGATACGCAGTATTTT. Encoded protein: CASSFGLAGVTDTQYF. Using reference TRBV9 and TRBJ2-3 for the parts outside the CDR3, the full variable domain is DSGVTQTPKHLITATGQRVTLRCSPRSGDLSVYWYQQSLDQGLQFLIQYYNGEERAKGNILERFSAQQFPDLHSELNLSSLELGDSALYFCASSFGLAGVTDTQYFGPGTRLTVL.

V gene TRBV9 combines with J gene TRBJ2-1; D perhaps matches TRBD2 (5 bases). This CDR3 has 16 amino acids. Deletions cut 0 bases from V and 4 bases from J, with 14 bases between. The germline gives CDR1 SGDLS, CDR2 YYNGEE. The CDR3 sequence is CASSVGSDRTYNEQFF. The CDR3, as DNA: TGTGCCAGCAGCGTAGGGTCCGATCGGACTTACAATGAGCAGTTCTTC.

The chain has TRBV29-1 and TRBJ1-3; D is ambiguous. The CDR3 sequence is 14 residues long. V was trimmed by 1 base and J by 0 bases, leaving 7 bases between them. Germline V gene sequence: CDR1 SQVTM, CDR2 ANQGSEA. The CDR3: CSVEGAISGNTIYF. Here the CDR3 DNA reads TGCAGCGTTGAAGGGGCCATCTCTGGAAACACCATATATTTT.

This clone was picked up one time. CDR3 DNA: TGTGCCACCAGCAGAGGTCGCGGGGTGAGTTATGAGCAGTTCTTC. It codes for CATSRGRGVSYEQFF. V usage is TRBV15 and J usage is TRBJ2-1; D perhaps matches TRBD2 (6 bases). The CDR3 sequence is 15 residues long. With 1 base removed from V and 8 bases from J, the gap between germline ends came to 15 bases. Germline CDR1 reads LNHNV; CDR2 reads YYDKDF (reference sequence).

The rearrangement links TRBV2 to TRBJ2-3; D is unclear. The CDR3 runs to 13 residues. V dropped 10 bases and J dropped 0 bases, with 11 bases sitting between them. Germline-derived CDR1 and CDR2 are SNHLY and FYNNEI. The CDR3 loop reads CATTGRSTDTQYF. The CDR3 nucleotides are TGTGCCACCACGGGTAGAAGCACAGATACGCAGTATTTT.

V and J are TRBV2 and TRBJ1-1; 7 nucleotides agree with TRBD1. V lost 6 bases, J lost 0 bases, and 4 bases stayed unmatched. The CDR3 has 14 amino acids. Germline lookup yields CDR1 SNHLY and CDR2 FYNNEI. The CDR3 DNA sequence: TGTGCCAGCAGCTTGGGACAGATGAACACTGAAGCTTTCTTT. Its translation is CASSLGQMNTEAFF.

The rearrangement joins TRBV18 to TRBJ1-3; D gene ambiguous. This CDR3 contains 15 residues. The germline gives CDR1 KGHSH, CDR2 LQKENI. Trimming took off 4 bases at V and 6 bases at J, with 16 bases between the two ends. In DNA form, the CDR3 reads TGTGCCAGCTCACTATCAAGTTCAGGCGCAAACACCATATATTTT. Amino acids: CASSLSSSGANTIYF. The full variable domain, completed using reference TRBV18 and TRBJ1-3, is NAGVMQNPRHLVRRRGQEARLRCSPMKGHSHVYWYRQLPEEGLKFMVYLQKENIIDESGMPKERFSAEFPKEGPSILRIQQVVRGDSAAYFCASSLSSSGANTIYFGEGSWLTVV.

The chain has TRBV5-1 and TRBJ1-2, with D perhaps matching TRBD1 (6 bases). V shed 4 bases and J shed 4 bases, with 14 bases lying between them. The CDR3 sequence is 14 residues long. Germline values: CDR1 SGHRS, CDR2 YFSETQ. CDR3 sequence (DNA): TGCGCCAGCAGCACCGACAGGATCCCCTATGGCTACACCTTC. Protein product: CASSTDRIPYGYTF.

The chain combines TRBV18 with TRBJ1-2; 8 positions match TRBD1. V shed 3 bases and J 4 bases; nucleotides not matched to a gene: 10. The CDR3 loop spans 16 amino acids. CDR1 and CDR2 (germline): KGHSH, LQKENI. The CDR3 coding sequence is TGTGCCAGCTCACCCTCAATAGGACAGGGTGGCTATGGCTACACCTTC. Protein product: CASSPSIGQGGYGYTF.

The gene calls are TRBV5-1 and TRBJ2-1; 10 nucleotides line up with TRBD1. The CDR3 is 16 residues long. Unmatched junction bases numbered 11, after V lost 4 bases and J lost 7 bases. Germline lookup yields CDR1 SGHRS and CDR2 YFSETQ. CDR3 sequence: CASSPNSGQGGNEQFF. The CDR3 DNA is TGCGCCAGCAGCCCCAATTCCGGACAGGGGGGTAATGAGCAGTTCTTC.

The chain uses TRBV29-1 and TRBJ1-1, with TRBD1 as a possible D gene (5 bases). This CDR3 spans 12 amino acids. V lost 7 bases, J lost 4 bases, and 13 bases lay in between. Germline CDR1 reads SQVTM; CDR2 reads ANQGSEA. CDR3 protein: CSARPGLTEAFF. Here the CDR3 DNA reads TGCAGCGCTCGGCCAGGGCTCACTGAAGCTTTCTTT.

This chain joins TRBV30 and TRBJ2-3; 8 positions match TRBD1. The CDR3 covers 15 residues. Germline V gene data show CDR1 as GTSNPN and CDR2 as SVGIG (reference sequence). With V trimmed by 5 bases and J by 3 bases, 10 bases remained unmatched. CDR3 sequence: CAWDTGGRSTDTQYF. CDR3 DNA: TGTGCCTGGGATACAGGGGGGAGATCGACAGATACGCAGTATTTT.